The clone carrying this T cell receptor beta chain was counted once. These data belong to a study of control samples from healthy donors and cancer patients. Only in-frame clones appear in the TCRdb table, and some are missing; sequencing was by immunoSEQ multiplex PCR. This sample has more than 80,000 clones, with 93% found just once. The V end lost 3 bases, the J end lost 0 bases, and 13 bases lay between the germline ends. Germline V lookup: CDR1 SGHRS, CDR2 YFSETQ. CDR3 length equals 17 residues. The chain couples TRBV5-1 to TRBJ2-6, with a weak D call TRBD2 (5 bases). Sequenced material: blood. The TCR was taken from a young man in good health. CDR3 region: CASSWETPSSGANVLTF. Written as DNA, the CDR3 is TGCGCCAGCAGCTGGGAGACGCCGAGCTCTGGGGCCAACGTCCTGACTTTC.